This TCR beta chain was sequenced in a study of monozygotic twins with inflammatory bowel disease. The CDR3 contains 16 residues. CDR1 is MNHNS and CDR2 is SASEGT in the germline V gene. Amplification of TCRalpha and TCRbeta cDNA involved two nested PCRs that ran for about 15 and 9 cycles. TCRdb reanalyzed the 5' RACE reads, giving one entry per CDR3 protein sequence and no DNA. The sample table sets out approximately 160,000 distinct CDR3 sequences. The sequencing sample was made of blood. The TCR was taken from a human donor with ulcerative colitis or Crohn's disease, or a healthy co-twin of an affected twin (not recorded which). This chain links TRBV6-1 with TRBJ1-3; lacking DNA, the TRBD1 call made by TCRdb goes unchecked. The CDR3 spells CASSPLGRYRGNTIYF.